The 30 T cell receptor beta chains given below trace back to one sample, sequenced in a study of T cells in Graves' hyperthyroidism and ophthalmopathy. TCR beta CDR3 regions were amplified from RNA transcripts. Initially, a first-round RT-PCR of the TCR CDR3 employed the HTBI primer set. One entry per CDR3 protein results from TCRdb running MiXCR on the multiplex PCR reads. The data hold around 400,000 distinct CDR3 sequences, with roughly 13% observed a single time. Sequenced: blood. These receptors originate from a woman aged 18-30 years with Graves' hyperthyroidism.

The CDR3 is CASSPGGIAKNIQYF. The CDR3 DNA reads as TGTGCCAGCAGCCCGGGGGGAATAGCCAAAAACATTCAGTACTTC. The J gene is TRBJ2-4, the V gene TRBV5-6, with 7 positions matching TRBD2. The V and J ends lost 4 bases and 0 bases, in that order; junction bases with no gene match: 4. The CDR3 consists of 15 residues. CDR1 is SGHDT, CDR2 YYEEEE, per germline.

The gene calls are TRBV20-1 and TRBJ2-7; D is uncertain. The CDR3 has 11 residues. The V gene lost 6 bases and the J gene lost 7 bases, with 13 bases spanning the gap. Germline CDR1 is DFQATT and CDR2 is SNEGSKA (reference sequence). CDR3 amino acids: CSARLFGEQYF. The CDR3 DNA reads as TGCAGTGCGCGTCTATTTGGGGAGCAGTACTTC.

This clonotype was detected many times. V usage is TRBV6-1 and J usage is TRBJ1-1; 7 nucleotides align to TRBD1. Germline V gives CDR1 MNHNS, CDR2 SASEGT. V shed 2 bases and J 3 bases; nucleotides not matched to a gene: 9. The CDR3 is 16 amino acids. CDR3 sequence (DNA): TGTGCCAGCAGTGAACCCCGGACAGGAAGGTACACTGAAGCTTTCTTT. It yields the protein CASSEPRTGRYTEAFF.

This clonotype has a handful of counts. This sequence joins TRBV27 and TRBJ1-4, with D possibly being TRBD1 (6 bases). Trimming took off 5 bases at V and 5 bases at J, with 12 bases between the two ends. Germline loops: CDR1 MNHEY, CDR2 SMNVEV (reference sequence). The CDR3 sequence is 14 residues long. Written as DNA, the CDR3 is TGTGCCAGCAGTGGAACAGGGTTGAATGAAAAACTGTTTTTT. Its protein product is CASSGTGLNEKLFF.

This clonotype was observed a few times. This rearrangement joins TRBV6-1 to TRBJ2-2; tentative D call: TRBD2 (6 bases). This CDR3 comprises 16 residues. V lost 6 bases and J 1 base, leaving 15 bases between the germline ends. Germline CDR1 and CDR2: MNHNS and SASEGT. The CDR3 nucleotides read TGTGCCAGCAGGAGTCCGGGACTTTTGAACACCGGGGAGCTGTTTTTT. Amino acids: CASRSPGLLNTGELFF.

This clonotype was observed at least ten times. This rearrangement joins TRBV28 to TRBJ2-2; D remains unclear. V gave up 7 bases and J gave up 5 bases, with 14 bases separating them. The CDR3 is made up of 14 amino acids. Germline CDR1 MDHEN, CDR2 SYDVKM. The CDR3 coding sequence is TGTGCCAGCATTCCAAGCATCGGGACCGGGGAGCTGTTTTTT. Amino acids: CASIPSIGTGELFF.

This clonotype has at least ten counts. The chain carries TRBV4-1 and TRBJ1-5; D call uncertain. Germline loops: CDR1 MGHRA, CDR2 YSYEKL. The CDR3 extends over 15 amino acids. The ends were cut back, 3 bases at V and 0 bases at J, with 9 bases in the middle. CDR3 sequence (DNA): TGCGCCAGCAGCCAGAGGGAGAATAGCAATCAGCCCCAGCATTTT. It is translated as CASSQRENSNQPQHF.

Ten or more counts support this clonotype. The chain couples TRBV30 to TRBJ2-7, with 10 bases fitting TRBD2. Germline trimming cut 4 bases from V and 5 bases from J; bases unmatched to any gene: 2. The length of the CDR3 is 12 residues. Germline lookup yields CDR1 GTSNPN and CDR2 SVGIG (reference sequence). In DNA, the CDR3 is TGTGCCTGGACTAGCGGGAGCCACGAGCAGTACTTC. Protein: CAWTSGSHEQYF.

V gene TRBV7-9 combines with J gene TRBJ1-4; the D gene is possibly TRBD1 (5 bases). V was cut by 5 bases and J by 6 bases, with 10 bases left in between. Looked up from germline, CDR1 is SEHNR and CDR2 is FQNEAQ (reference sequence). The length of the CDR3 is 13 residues. This CDR3 reads CASSRDRHEKLFF. CDR3 DNA sequence: TGTGCCAGCAGCCGGGACCGCCATGAAAAACTGTTTTTT.

This clonotype has a count of ten or more. V and J are TRBV7-4 and TRBJ1-2; D unclear. V was pared by 5 bases and J by 5 bases, with 12 bases between. The CDR3 runs 13 residues. Germline values: CDR1 SGHVT, CDR2 SQSDAQ. This CDR3 reads CASSPPRLYGYTF. The CDR3 nucleotides are TGTGCCAGCAGCCCCCCGCGACTGTATGGCTACACCTTC.

For this clonotype: The missing conserved phenylalanine or tryptophan at the end of this CDR3 makes a read error likely. The chain uses TRBV5-6 and TRBJ2-5; D perhaps matches TRBD2 (5 bases). With 4 bases removed from V and 1 base from J, the gap between germline ends came to 14 bases. Per germline, CDR1 SGHDT and CDR2 YYEEEE. This CDR3 is built from 15 residues. In DNA form, the CDR3 reads TGTGCCAGCAGCCGGGCCACGCGGGCCCAAGAGACCCAGTACCTC. Its translation is CASSRATRAQETQYL.

This clonotype has ten or more counts. The chain combines TRBV12-3 or TRBV12-4 with TRBJ2-1, with 8 positions matching TRBD2. This CDR3 is 15 amino acids long. The V gene end was trimmed by 3 bases and the J gene end by 6 bases; junction bases not matched to a gene: 7. Written as DNA, the CDR3 is TGTGCCAGCAGTTTTAGGAGCGGGGGCTTCAATGAGCAGTTCTTC. This sequence encodes CASSFRSGGFNEQFF.

A note on this clonotype: One base away lies a much larger clone, so this may be a sequencing read error. The rearrangement joins TRBV30 to TRBJ1-1; 11 positions agree with TRBD1. Looked up from germline, CDR1 is GTSNPN and CDR2 is SVGIG (reference sequence). Unmatched junction bases numbered 3, after V lost 4 bases and J lost 5 bases. This CDR3 spans 13 amino acids. The CDR3 coding sequence is TGTGCCTGGACGGGACAGGGGGAGACTGAAGCTTTCTTT. This gives the protein CAWTGQGETEAFF.

This clonotype has at least ten counts. V usage is TRBV12-3 or TRBV12-4 and J usage is TRBJ2-4; TRBD2 might be the D (7 bases). This CDR3 spans 14 amino acids. V lost 6 bases to trimming and J lost 6 bases, with 15 bases between them. The CDR3 reads CASSPGGTRNIQYF. In nucleotides, the CDR3 is TGTGCCAGCAGCCCCGGGGGGACAAGAAACATTCAGTACTTC.

This clonotype was seen at least ten times. The chain couples TRBV7-2 to TRBJ1-6; no clear D. The CDR3 sequence is 15 residues long. V was trimmed by 8 bases and J by 10 bases, leaving 21 bases between them. The germline V gene has CDR1 SGHTA and CDR2 FQGNSA. This CDR3 is CASPPLGCFESPLHF. The CDR3, as DNA: TGTGCCAGCCCGCCCCTGGGCTGCTTTGAATCACCCCTCCACTTT. Complete variable domain (other parts from reference TRBV7-2 and TRBJ1-6): GAGVSQSPSNKVTEKGKDVELRCDPISGHTALYWYRQSLGQGLEFLIYFQGNSAPDKSGLPSDRFSAERTGGSVSTLTIQRTQQEDSAVYLCASPPLGCFESPLHFGNGTRLTVT.

This clonotype was picked up many times. The chain has TRBV7-9 and TRBJ2-3, with D maybe TRBD2 (6 bases). This CDR3 spans 15 amino acids. Germline-derived CDR1 and CDR2 are SEHNR and FQNEAQ (reference sequence). The germline V and J ends were trimmed by 5 bases and 2 bases, with 14 bases remaining between them. The DNA for the CDR3 is TGTGCCAGCAGCCCCGGGGACTCCAACACAGATACGCAGTATTTT. Amino acids: CASSPGDSNTDTQYF.

As concerns this clonotype: The final CDR3 position lacks the conserved phenylalanine or tryptophan, pointing to a likely read error. The V and J genes are TRBV4-1 and TRBJ1-2; D is possibly TRBD1 (5 bases). V gave up 0 bases and J gave up 4 bases, with 15 bases separating them. Germline loops: CDR1 MGHRA, CDR2 YSYEKL. The CDR3 spans 16 residues. CDR3 protein: CASSQDREGMGYGYTL. The CDR3 DNA sequence: TGCGCCAGCAGCCAAGATCGCGAGGGGATGGGCTATGGCTACACCCTC.

This clonotype was counted at least ten times. The chain is built from TRBV29-1 and TRBJ1-2, with D hard to call. V shed 2 bases and J shed 6 bases, with 10 bases lying between them. From germline, CDR1 is SQVTM and CDR2 ANQGSEA. This CDR3 is 12 amino acids long. Here the CDR3 DNA reads TGCAGCGTTGAAAAGCAGGAAGATGGCTACACCTTC. Its translation is CSVEKQEDGYTF. The whole variable domain, filled in from reference TRBV29-1 and TRBJ1-2, reads SAVISQKPSRDICQRGTSLTIQCQVDSQVTMMFWYRQQPGQSLTLIATANQGSEATYESGFVIDKFPISRPNLTFSTLTVSNMSPEDSSIYLCSVEKQEDGYTFGSGTRLTVV.

This clonotype was detected ten times or more. CDR3: CASSYGLAGQTYQETQYF. CDR3 sequence (DNA): TGTGCCAGCAGTTACGGCCTAGCGGGCCAGACTTACCAAGAGACCCAGTACTTC. The J gene is TRBJ2-5, the V gene TRBV6-2 or TRBV6-3; 8 nucleotides align to TRBD2. Germline values: CDR1 MNHEY, CDR2 SVGEGT. This CDR3 spans 18 amino acids. The trim removed 2 bases at V and 0 bases at J, leaving 11 bases unmatched.

This clonotype was found many times. The chain combines TRBV7-9 with TRBJ2-5, with 7 bases fitting TRBD1. CDR1 and CDR2 from the germline V gene are SEHNR and FQNEAQ (reference sequence). The CDR3 is made up of 14 amino acids. After removal of 5 bases from V and 2 bases from J, the junction contained 5 bases not matched to a gene. The CDR3 here is CASSLDRAQETQYF. The CDR3 DNA follows: TGTGCCAGCAGCCTTGACAGGGCGCAAGAGACCCAGTACTTC. Filled out from reference TRBV7-9 and TRBJ2-5, the complete variable domain reads DTGVSQNPRHKITKRGQNVTFRCDPISEHNRLYWYRQTLGQGPEFLTYFQNEAQLEKSRLLSDRFSAERPKGSFSTLEIQRTEQGDSAMYLCASSLDRAQETQYFGPGTRLLVL.

The V and J genes are TRBV9 and TRBJ2-6, with TRBD2 as a possible D gene (5 bases). The germline gives CDR1 SGDLS, CDR2 YYNGEE. The CDR3 has 14 residues. Trimming took off 2 bases at V and 4 bases at J, with 7 bases between the two ends. For the CDR3, the DNA is TGTGCCAGCAGCGTTGGCGGGGGGGCCAACGTCCTGACTTTC. Protein sequence: CASSVGGGANVLTF.

This clonotype was seen a single time. The CDR3 DNA reads TGTGCCAGCAGCTTTCGGTACAATGAGCAGTACTTC. It yields the protein CASSFRYNEQYF. V usage is TRBV9 and J usage is TRBJ2-1; D is ambiguous. The end of the DNA aligns better with TRBJ2-7, so the J call may be wrong. Germline loops: CDR1 SGDLS, CDR2 YYNGEE. There are 12 residues in the CDR3.

This clonotype was observed many times. The genes are TRBV20-1 and TRBJ1-5; D unresolved. Trimming took off 2 bases at V and 2 bases at J, with 13 bases between the two ends. This CDR3 region has 15 residues. The germline CDR1 and CDR2 sequences are DFQATT and SNEGSKA (reference sequence). The CDR3 loop is CSARPGEGGNQPQHF. In DNA, the CDR3 is TGCAGTGCTAGACCCGGGGAGGGTGGCAATCAGCCCCAGCATTTT.

The chain links TRBV4-2 to TRBJ2-1; 14 bases line up with TRBD2. Losses at the gene ends were 0 bases for V and 8 bases for J; bases not matched to a gene: 3. Per germline, CDR1 LGHNA and CDR2 YNFKEQ. The CDR3 length is 16 residues. CDR3 protein: CASSQDGTSGSDEQFF. The CDR3 region has the DNA TGTGCCAGCAGCCAAGACGGGACTAGCGGGAGTGATGAGCAGTTCTTC.

This clonotype was picked up many times. V gene TRBV7-9 combines with J gene TRBJ2-1, with D possibly matching TRBD2 (5 bases). The V and J ends lost 6 bases and 8 bases respectively, with 8 bases between them. CDR1 and CDR2 (germline): SEHNR, FQNEAQ (reference sequence). This CDR3 is 11 amino acids long. The CDR3 here is CASRLVHEQFF. For the CDR3, the DNA is TGTGCCAGCAGACTAGTCCATGAGCAGTTCTTC.

This clonotype was counted at least ten times. The rearrangement joins TRBV20-1 to TRBJ2-1, with D unclear. V was shortened by 1 base and J by 4 bases, with 5 bases between the two germline ends. Germline V lookup: CDR1 DFQATT, CDR2 SNEGSKA (reference sequence). The CDR3 runs 12 residues. In DNA, the CDR3 is TGCAGTGCTAGAGGGCGGTACAATGAGCAGTTCTTC. Its translation: CSARGRYNEQFF.

In this sample, this clonotype turned up a few times. This rearrangement joins TRBV5-8 to TRBJ1-6; 9 nucleotides agree with TRBD1. The CDR3 runs 14 residues. CDR1 SGHTS and CDR2 YDEGEE come from the germline V gene. V trimming: 4 bases; J trimming: 6 bases; junction bases outside the gene matches: 2. The CDR3 reads CASSVDRGNSPLHF. The CDR3 bases are TGTGCCAGCAGCGTGGACAGGGGTAATTCACCCCTCCACTTT.

This clonotype was counted between two and nine times. The chain recombines TRBV24-1 with TRBJ2-7; D might be TRBD2 (7 bases). The CDR3 covers 13 residues. Trimming shortened V by 9 bases and J by 0 bases, and 11 bases separated the two germline ends. Germline V lookup: CDR1 KGHDR, CDR2 SFDVKD. The DNA of the CDR3 is TGTGCCACCTCTGGGGGGGCCTCCTACGAGCAGTACTTC. Amino acid sequence: CATSGGASYEQYF.

This clonotype was counted between two and nine times. The CDR3, as DNA: TGTGCCAGCAGCTCCTTCTCTGGCTACACCTTC. Amino acids: CASSSFSGYTF. This chain joins TRBV5-6 and TRBJ1-2, with D hard to call. The CDR3 spans 11 residues. Trimming removed 3 bases at V and 7 bases at J, with 7 bases between. CDR1 and CDR2 (germline): SGHDT, YYEEEE.

In this sample, this clonotype turned up many times. The V call is TRBV10-3, the J call TRBJ2-1; 7 positions agree with TRBD2. Trimming cost V 5 bases and J 9 bases; bases outside gene matches: 16. CDR3 size: 16 residues. Germline V CDR1 and CDR2: ENHRY, SYGVKD. CDR3 nucleotides: TGTGCCATCAGTCGTTCGACGGGAGGCCCGGATTGTGAGCAGTTCTTC. Translating gives CAISRSTGGPDCEQFF.